This TCR beta chain was obtained from a study of CD8 T cells in Susac syndrome. The CDR3 spans 16 residues. V gave up 2 bases and J gave up 5 bases, with 18 bases separating them. In the case of this clonotype: Its antigen is unidentified.

Study-wide results and caveats: The study conceded that relatively few individuals underwent its TCR sequencing and HLA analysis.

High-throughput TCR beta sequencing covered peripheral CD8+ and CD4+ T cells. While CD8+ and CD4+ T cells were isolated negatively, TEMRA cells were enriched by FACS. Reverse transcription of about 0.5 to 1 ug RNA was carried out with random hexamers. Amplification of TCR beta CDR3 across 54 Vbeta and 13 Jbeta was performed with immunoSEQ multiplex PCR. TCRdb independently ran MiXCR on the immunoSEQ multiplex PCR reads; one entry per CDR3 protein. The table lists 250,000 to 300,000 distinct CDR3 sequences, about 88% of them singletons. Sequences were obtained from CD8+ T cells from PBMCs. The receptor was derived from a human donor with multiple sclerosis. V is TRBV12-3 or TRBV12-4 and J is TRBJ1-1; a weak D match, TRBD1 (5 bases). DNA of the CDR3: TGTGCCAGCAGTTTAAGTTCCTGGCAGGGAAGTACTGAAGCTTTCTTT. Amino acid sequence: CASSLSSWQGSTEAFF.